The 6 T cell receptor beta chains presented below share a single source sample, sequenced in a study of blood T cell repertoires in COVID-19. Assay: immunoSEQ multiplex PCR; the TCRdb copy retains only in-frame clones and omits some. The profile shows about 140,000 clones, less than 80% of them singletons. The sample comprised peripheral blood. Receptors originate from an elderly woman with active or convalescent COVID-19.

This chain links TRBV4-3 with TRBJ1-2, with TRBD1 matching 7 bases. The germline CDR1 and CDR2 sequences are LGHNA and YSLEER. The CDR3 is 16 residues long. V was pared by 3 bases and J by 4 bases, with 11 bases of the junction left unmatched. The CDR3 DNA follows: TGCGCCAGCAGCCAGGATGACAGGGCGCCCGCCTATGGCTACACCTTC. Translation: CASSQDDRAPAYGYTF.

In its sample, this clone was seen a few times. In nucleotides, the CDR3 is TGCAGTGCAACAGCGGATCAGCCCCAGCATTTT. This sequence encodes CSATADQPQHF. The chain links TRBV20-1 to TRBJ1-5; D is undetermined. This CDR3 region has 11 residues. Germline V gene data show CDR1 as DFQATT and CDR2 as SNEGSKA (reference sequence). V dropped 6 bases and J dropped 5 bases, with 8 bases sitting between them.

The V and J genes are TRBV3-1 (or the pseudogene TRBV3-2) and TRBJ2-7; the match to TRBD2 covers 10 bases. Looked up from germline, CDR1 is LGHDT and CDR2 is YNNKEL (reference sequence). After removal of 1 base from V and 0 bases from J, the junction contained 3 bases not matched to a gene. The length of the CDR3 is 16 residues. The CDR3 coding sequence is TGTGCCAGCAGCCAAGGACTAGCGGGTGACTCCTACGAGCAGTACTTC. Its translation is CASSQGLAGDSYEQYF.

This clone was found once. The chain combines TRBV3-1 (or the pseudogene TRBV3-2) with TRBJ2-5, with 9 nucleotides matching TRBD1. This CDR3 spans 17 amino acids. V lost 1 base, J lost 5 bases, and 11 bases stayed unmatched. Germline V lookup: CDR1 LGHDT, CDR2 YNNKEL (reference sequence). The CDR3 loop is CASSQVAGTGKGETQYF. The CDR3 DNA reads TGTGCCAGCAGCCAAGTCGCAGGGACAGGGAAAGGCGAGACCCAGTACTTC.

This clone has a handful of counts. The chain joins TRBV20-1 to TRBJ2-7; the D is unclear. Between the trimmed V and J ends, which lost 5 bases and 4 bases, there was a span of 9 bases. The germline V gene has CDR1 DFQATT and CDR2 SNEGSKA (reference sequence). The CDR3 contains 11 residues. CDR3 sequence: CSAGRGYEQYF. DNA of the CDR3: TGCAGTGCTGGGCGTGGGTACGAGCAGTACTTC.

This clone was counted a single time. This chain uses TRBV10-3 with TRBJ2-5; D is perhaps TRBD1 (6 bases). V lost 9 bases to trimming and J lost 0 bases, with 11 bases between them. In germline, CDR1 is ENHRY, CDR2 SYGVKD. This CDR3 is built from 13 residues. The DNA of the CDR3 is TGTGCCATGGGAACAGGGAACCAAGAGACCCAGTACTTC. The encoded protein is CAMGTGNQETQYF.